The 17 T cell receptor beta chains in this list originate from one sample, sequenced in a study of cytomegalovirus exposure and HLA in healthy donors. The PCR had 60 Vbeta and 13 Jbeta primers. Sequencing was performed with immunoSEQ multiplex PCR; in TCRdb, only in-frame clones are kept and a portion is missing. The table lists about 100,000 clones, approximately 84% of them singletons. What was sequenced was PBMCs. Receptor source: a young man in good health and CMV-seronegative.

The chain recombines TRBV7-9 with TRBJ1-1; perhaps TRBD1 as D (6 bases). The CDR3 is made up of 14 amino acids. Trimming removed 5 bases from V and 3 bases from J, with 13 bases in between. Germline CDR1 SEHNR, CDR2 FQNEAQ (reference sequence). CDR3 loop: CASSTTGYDTEAFF. CDR3 nucleotide sequence: TGTGCCAGCAGCACTACAGGGTACGACACTGAAGCTTTCTTT. Complete variable domain (other parts from reference TRBV7-9 and TRBJ1-1): DTGVSQNPRHKITKRGQNVTFRCDPISEHNRLYWYRQTLGQGPEFLTYFQNEAQLEKSRLLSDRFSAERPKGSFSTLEIQRTEQGDSAMYLCASSTTGYDTEAFFGQGTRLTVV.

This chain links TRBV29-1 with TRBJ2-7; possible D gene TRBD1, 5 bases. Deletions cut 4 bases from V and 0 bases from J, with 10 bases between. The CDR3 has 13 amino acids. Germline CDR1 and CDR2: SQVTM and ANQGSEA. As DNA, the CDR3 is TGCAGCGTTGCTGACAGTCCCTCCTACGAGCAGTACTTC. Its protein is CSVADSPSYEQYF.

In its sample, this clone was seen a few times. As DNA, the CDR3 is TGTGCGCGGGGGGCCACTAATGAAAAACTGTTTTTT. Amino acid sequence: CARGATNEKLFF. V and J are TRBV2 and TRBJ1-4, with a possible D match to TRBD1 (6 bases). The CDR3 has 12 amino acids. Germline CDR1 SNHLY, CDR2 FYNNEI.

This sequence joins TRBV7-8 and TRBJ2-2, with a possible D match to TRBD2 (6 bases). The CDR3 spans 15 residues. V lost 3 bases to trimming and J lost 2 bases, with 10 bases between them. From germline, CDR1 is SGHVS and CDR2 FQNEAQ. CDR3 residues: CASSFGGVNTGELFF. CDR3 DNA sequence: TGTGCCAGCAGCTTCGGCGGGGTCAACACCGGGGAGCTGTTTTTT.

The chain recombines TRBV2 with TRBJ1-1; the D gene is possibly TRBD1 (6 bases). V shed 6 bases and J shed 0 bases, with 14 bases lying between them. This CDR3 is 15 amino acids long. In germline, CDR1 is SNHLY, CDR2 FYNNEI. The CDR3 bases are TGTGCCAGCAGCACCTACAGGGTGATGAACACTGAAGCTTTCTTT. Protein product: CASSTYRVMNTEAFF.

The V and J genes are TRBV19 and TRBJ1-1, with D possibly being TRBD1 (6 bases). CDR3 length: 14 residues. Trimming stripped 5 bases from V and 3 bases from J, with 13 bases between. Germline-derived CDR1 and CDR2 are LNHDA and SQIVND (reference sequence). The DNA of the CDR3 is TGTGCCAGTAGTCCACGGACAGTAGACACTGAAGCTTTCTTT. Translated: CASSPRTVDTEAFF.

The rearrangement links TRBV4-1 to TRBJ2-1, with a possible D match to TRBD1 (5 bases). The CDR3 has 15 residues. Germline V gives CDR1 MGHRA, CDR2 YSYEKL. Trimming removed 2 bases from V and 6 bases from J, with 14 bases in between. Here the CDR3 reads CASSQPWGAGNEQFF. The CDR3 DNA reads as TGCGCCAGCAGCCAACCCTGGGGCGCAGGCAATGAGCAGTTCTTC.

The genes are TRBV29-1 and TRBJ2-3, with no clear D. This CDR3 is 14 amino acids long. Germline CDR1 and CDR2: SQVTM and ANQGSEA. Trimming cost V 4 bases and J 5 bases, with 16 bases left between them. The CDR3 loop reads CSVGVSSAVDTQYF. In DNA, the CDR3 is TGCAGCGTTGGGGTTAGCTCGGCAGTAGATACGCAGTATTTT.

The chain has TRBV5-6 and TRBJ2-5, with no clear D. V shed 0 bases and J shed 6 bases, with 9 bases lying between them. The CDR3 is made up of 13 amino acids. Germline V gene sequence: CDR1 SGHDT, CDR2 YYEEEE. The CDR3 DNA is TGTGCCAGCAGCTTGGGTGGGCCTAAGACCCAGTACTTC. It specifies CASSLGGPKTQYF.

This clone has a handful of counts. The chain couples TRBV2 to TRBJ2-3; D is undetermined. The CDR3 has 12 residues. V lost 6 bases to trimming and J lost 0 bases, with 4 bases between them. The V gene's germline CDR1 is SNHLY and CDR2 FYNNEI. The CDR3 reads CASSPSTDTQYF. Here the CDR3 DNA reads TGTGCCAGCAGCCCGAGCACAGATACGCAGTATTTT.

The chain combines TRBV15 with TRBJ1-5; D is ambiguous. The CDR3 extends over 15 amino acids. V was cut by 0 bases and J by 6 bases, with 12 bases left in between. Looked up from germline, CDR1 is LNHNV and CDR2 is YYDKDF (reference sequence). The DNA of the CDR3 is TGTGCCACCAGCAGAGAGCCCACCGTAGCTCAGCCCCAGCATTTT. It codes for CATSREPTVAQPQHF. Looking up the rest from reference TRBV15 and TRBJ1-5 gives the full variable domain: DAMVIQNPRYQVTQFGKPVTLSCSQTLNHNVMYWYQQKSSQAPKLLFHYYDKDFNNEADTPDNFQSRRPNTSFCFLDIRSPGLGDTAMYLCATSREPTVAQPQHFGDGTRLSIL.

The V gene is TRBV5-4, the J gene TRBJ1-3; possibly TRBD1 for D (5 bases). Trimming stripped 7 bases from V and 0 bases from J, with 17 bases between. Germline V gene data show CDR1 as SGHNT and CDR2 as YYREEE (reference sequence). The CDR3 loop spans 16 amino acids. CDR3 residues: CASSSQGTFSGNTIYF. The CDR3 coding sequence is TGTGCCAGCTCCTCCCAGGGCACCTTCTCTGGAAACACCATATATTTT.

This CDR3 is CASSSQDYEQYF. As DNA, the CDR3 is TGTGCCAGCAGTTCACAGGACTACGAGCAGTACTTC. This rearrangement joins TRBV6-5 to TRBJ2-7, with D possibly matching TRBD1 (5 bases). Trimming removed 4 bases from V and 3 bases from J, with 7 bases in between. The CDR3 runs 12 residues. Germline assignment: CDR1 MNHEY and CDR2 SVGAGI.

This clone showed up just once. The gene calls are TRBV4-1 and TRBJ2-7; 7 nucleotides agree with TRBD1. Per germline, CDR1 MGHRA and CDR2 YSYEKL. After removal of 2 bases from V and 5 bases from J, the junction contained 6 bases not matched to a gene. CDR3 length equals 14 residues. CDR3 region: CASSQLTGTDEQYF. CDR3 nucleotides: TGCGCCAGCAGCCAATTGACAGGGACCGACGAGCAGTACTTC.

The chain recombines TRBV20-1 with TRBJ1-1; D is uncertain. Germline CDR1 reads DFQATT; CDR2 reads SNEGSKA (reference sequence). CDR3 length: 9 amino acids. Trimming stripped 6 bases from V and 8 bases from J, with 7 bases between. Here the CDR3 reads CSARREAFF. In DNA form, the CDR3 reads TGCAGTGCCAGGCGAGAAGCTTTCTTT.

The chain employs TRBV13 and TRBJ1-5, with TRBD1 matching 9 bases. The CDR3 length is 14 residues. The germline V gene encodes CDR1 PRHDT and CDR2 FYEKMQ (reference sequence). V lost 6 bases and J lost 9; bases outside the gene matches: 9. Here the CDR3 DNA reads TGTGCCAGCAGAAGGGACAGGGAAGTTCGGCCCCAGCATTTT. Translating gives CASRRDREVRPQHF.

The J gene is TRBJ1-1, the V gene TRBV6-5; D is uncertain. V was shortened by 7 bases and J by 1 base, with 10 bases between the two germline ends. CDR3 size: 13 residues. CDR1 is MNHEY, CDR2 SVGAGI, per germline. Here the CDR3 reads CASNPTANTEAFF. CDR3 DNA: TGTGCCAGCAACCCAACAGCGAACACTGAAGCTTTCTTT.